This section outlines one T cell receptor (beta chain) sequence together with its context. After removal of 5 bases from V and 8 bases from J, the junction contained 4 bases not matched to a gene. CDR3 length: 12 amino acids. The germline CDR1 and CDR2 sequences are SEHNR and FQNEAQ (reference sequence). These data originate in a study of blood T cell repertoires in COVID-19. Study-level background: Spain, Italy and the United States supplied samples that represented acute and convalescent COVID-19.

In the original processing: Reference gene primer amplification gave estimated nucleated cell counts. Some clones are missing from TCRdb's copy, which holds only in-frame ones; the method was immunoSEQ multiplex PCR. V and J calls and clone size are as listed in that table; D and trimming were resolved from the DNA. The data show 200,000 to 250,000 clones, with around 81% seen just once and 3% held by the top ten. The V and J genes are TRBV7-9 and TRBJ1-1, with TRBD1 matching 8 bases. The receptor was isolated from a woman aged 30 to 39 who had recovered from COVID-19. The sequencing sample was made of peripheral blood. The CDR3 here is CASSSTGGEAFF. The DNA of the CDR3 is TGTGCCAGCAGCAGTACAGGGGGGGAAGCTTTCTTT.